Following are 2 T cell receptor beta chains from one sample sequenced in a study of CD8+ T cells in alopecia areata listed by TCRdb under 2018. Library creation used the immunoSEQ multiplex PCR assay. To provide template for TCR sequencing, every sample had RNA extracted and reverse transcribed into cDNA. This is the immuneACCESS table as TCRdb keeps it, with only in-frame sequences that have V and J called. A part of the clones is gone; compared with another copy, unresolved V genes explain less than half, and the rest is unexplained. The sample includes about 98,000 clones, with about 40% observed a single time. Clones ranked in the top ten supply 0.6% to 0.85% of the sample. Sequenced sample: CD4+ T cells sorted from blood. The receptors derive from a human donor with alopecia areata.

Concerning this clone: Other DNA sequences from this sample encode an identical CDR3 as well. The chain couples TRBV29-1 to TRBJ1-1; D is possibly TRBD1 (6 bases). Per germline, CDR1 SQVTM and CDR2 ANQGSEA. This CDR3 spans 13 amino acids. Trimming stripped 3 bases from V and 2 bases from J, with 10 bases between. CDR3 DNA: TGCAGCGTTGAGGAGGGGGGAAACACTGAAGCTTTCTTT. This sequence encodes CSVEEGGNTEAFF.

This clone has only a few counts. This chain joins TRBV7-2 and TRBJ2-3; the match to TRBD2 covers 7 bases. V lost 5 bases to trimming and J lost 4 bases; unmatched junction nucleotides: 6. The CDR3 has 14 residues. Per the germline V gene, CDR1 is SGHTA and CDR2 is FQGNSA. DNA for the CDR3: TGTGCCAGCAGCCCCGGGGGGTCCCCAGATACGCAGTATTTT. Its protein is CASSPGGSPDTQYF.